This TCR beta chain emerged from a study of metastatic and nonmetastatic thyroid tumors. Treatment of any kind had been given to no patient before thyroid surgery. Notes on the study in general: A significant increase in TCR beta diversity was reportedly seen in malignant thyroid tumors relative to benign nodules, in blood and tumor.

A word on this clone: Its antigen is still unknown.

This CDR3 spans 12 amino acids. V was cut by 0 bases and J by 6 bases, with 3 bases left in between. CDR1 and CDR2 (germline): LGHDT, YNNKEL (reference sequence). TCRdb re-called clones from the PCR reads using MiXCR. The table has some 19,000 clones, roughly 25% seen once; the top ten hold over 9.5%. The receptor comes from a female donor with papillary thyroid cancer or a benign thyroid nodule (not recorded which). Some clones in this sample may be carry-over from other donors' samples. The rearrangement joins TRBV3-1 to TRBJ1-5; D is undetermined. The sample consisted of tumor tissue. DNA of the CDR3: TGTGCCAGCAGCCAAGATGGTCAGCCCCAGCATTTT. Amino acids: CASSQDGQPQHF.